The clone carrying this T cell receptor beta chain was observed a single time. Its specificity is not known. The assay used deep level. Sequencing was performed with immunoSEQ multiplex PCR; in TCRdb, only in-frame clones are kept and a portion is missing. The sample holds around 600,000 clones; more than 95% are singletons and the top ten take roughly 0.05%. The data belong to a study of shared clonotypes between healthy human individuals. The germline V gene encodes CDR1 MDHEN and CDR2 SYDVKM. The CDR3 extends over 13 amino acids. V was clipped by 11 bases and J by 5 bases, with 19 bases between them. Study-level results: The study found roughly 5% of naive CD4 clonotypes shared across four donors. Sorted-subset samples were not fully sequenced, rarefaction indicated.

This TCR derives from a woman in her thirties in good health. Sequencing used naive CD4+ T cells sorted from blood. Subset: CD45RA+ positively selected. J is TRBJ2-7 and V is TRBV28; D unresolved. The CDR3 DNA sequence: TGTGCCGAGGCCCCCCGGTGGAGTCACGAGCAGTACTTC. This gives the protein CAEAPRWSHEQYF.